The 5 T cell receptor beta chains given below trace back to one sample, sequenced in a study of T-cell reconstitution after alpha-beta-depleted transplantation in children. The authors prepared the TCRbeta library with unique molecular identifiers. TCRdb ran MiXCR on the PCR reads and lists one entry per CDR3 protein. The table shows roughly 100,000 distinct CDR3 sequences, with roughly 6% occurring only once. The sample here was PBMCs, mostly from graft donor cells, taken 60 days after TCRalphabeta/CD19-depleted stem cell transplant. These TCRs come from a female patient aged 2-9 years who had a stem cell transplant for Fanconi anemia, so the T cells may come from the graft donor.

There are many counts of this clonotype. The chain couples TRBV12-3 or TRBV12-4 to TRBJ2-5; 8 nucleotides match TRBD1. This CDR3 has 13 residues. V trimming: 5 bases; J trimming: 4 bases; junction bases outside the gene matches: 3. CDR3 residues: CASSRQGRETQYF. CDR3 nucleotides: TGTGCCAGCAGTAGACAGGGGCGAGAGACCCAGTACTTC.

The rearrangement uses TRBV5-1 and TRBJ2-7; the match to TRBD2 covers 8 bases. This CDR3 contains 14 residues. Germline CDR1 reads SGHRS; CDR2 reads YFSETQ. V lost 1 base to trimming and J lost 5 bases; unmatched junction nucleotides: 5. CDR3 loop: CASSLLAGVDEQYF. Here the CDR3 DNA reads TGCGCCAGCAGCTTGCTAGCGGGTGTCGACGAGCAGTACTTC.

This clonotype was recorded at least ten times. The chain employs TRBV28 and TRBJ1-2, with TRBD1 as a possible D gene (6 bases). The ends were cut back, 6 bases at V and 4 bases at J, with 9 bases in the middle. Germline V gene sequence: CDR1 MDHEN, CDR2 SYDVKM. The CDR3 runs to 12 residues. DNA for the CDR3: TGTGCCAGCAGCGAACAGGGCTATGGCTACACCTTC. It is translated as CASSEQGYGYTF.

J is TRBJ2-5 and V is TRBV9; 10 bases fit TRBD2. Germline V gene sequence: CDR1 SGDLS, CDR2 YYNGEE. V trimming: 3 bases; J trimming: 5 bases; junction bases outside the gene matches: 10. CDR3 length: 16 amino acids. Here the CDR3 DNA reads TGTGCCAGCAGCGCATACTTAGCGGGGGGCTCGGAGACCCAGTACTTC. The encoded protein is CASSAYLAGGSETQYF.

The CDR3 DNA reads as TGTGCCAGCACCCCCAACCGGGACTGGGACAATGAGCAGTTCTTC. Amino acid sequence: CASTPNRDWDNEQFF. The chain recombines TRBV12-3 or TRBV12-4 with TRBJ2-1; TRBD2 might be the D (6 bases). V was trimmed by 7 bases and J by 5 bases, leaving 18 bases between them. The CDR3 is 15 residues long.